The clone carrying this T cell receptor beta chain was seen only once. Its cognate antigen is unknown. CDR1 and CDR2 (germline): SGHTA, FQGNSA. This CDR3 region has 16 residues. Trimming removed 1 base from V and 1 base from J, with 11 bases in between. Documented time point: week 47, end of study. Topical imiquimod was applied with each vaccine dose, which held 300 ug of mutant IDH1 20-mer peptide. The data were taken from a study of a mutant IDH1 vaccine in newly diagnosed glioma. The protocol was immunoSEQ multiplex PCR, while the TCRdb copy is restricted to in-frame clones and leaves out a portion. The sample holds about 60,000 clones, less than 90% seen once.

This TCR was sampled from a woman between 45 and 65 years old with glioma. This specimen was PBMCs, taken from a glioma patient whose treatment included an IDH1 peptide vaccine. The V gene is TRBV7-2, the J gene TRBJ1-5; TRBD1 might be the D (6 bases). The CDR3 loop reads CASSLVGGSSNQPQHF. CDR3 coding DNA: TGTGCCAGCAGCTTAGTAGGGGGGTCCAGCAATCAGCCCCAGCATTTT.